This entry lists 30 T cell receptor beta chains sequenced from one sample in a study of blood T cell repertoires in COVID-19. Sequencing was performed with immunoSEQ multiplex PCR; in TCRdb, only in-frame clones are kept and a portion is missing. Of over 200,000 clones listed, 65% to 90% are singletons. The sequenced sample consisted of peripheral blood. These receptors were collected from a human donor in a cohort sampled during active COVID-19.

The V and J genes are TRBV27 and TRBJ1-4; TRBD1 agrees at 7 bases. The CDR3 covers 17 residues. Germline CDR1 is MNHEY and CDR2 is SMNVEV (reference sequence). Germline trimming cut 4 bases from V and 0 bases from J; bases unmatched to any gene: 8. CDR3 protein: CASSWRGTGATNEKLFF. The CDR3 DNA follows: TGTGCCAGCAGTTGGAGGGGAACAGGGGCAACTAATGAAAAACTGTTTTTT.

The genes are TRBV28 and TRBJ2-7, with TRBD2 matching over 7 bases. Trimming cost V 3 bases and J 2 bases; bases outside gene matches: 7. Germline V gene lookup returns CDR1 MDHEN and CDR2 SYDVKM. The CDR3 runs 15 residues. CDR3 protein: CASSFGGGRAYEQYF. Here the CDR3 DNA reads TGTGCCAGCAGTTTCGGGGGAGGGAGGGCCTACGAGCAGTACTTC. The variable domain in full, with the rest retrieved from reference TRBV28 and TRBJ2-7, is DVKVTQSSRYLVKRTGEKVFLECVQDMDHENMFWYRQDPGLGLRLIYFSYDVKMKEKGDIPEGYSVSREKKERFSLILESASTNQTSMYLCASSFGGGRAYEQYFGPGTRLTVT.

This chain joins TRBV28 and TRBJ1-2, with TRBD1 identical over 8 bases. Germline trimming cut 4 bases from V and 2 bases from J; bases unmatched to any gene: 6. CDR1 MDHEN and CDR2 SYDVKM come from the germline V gene. The CDR3 is made up of 15 amino acids. The CDR3: CASSSRDRKNYGYTF. The CDR3 DNA follows: TGTGCCAGCAGTTCCCGGGACAGGAAAAACTATGGCTACACCTTC.

The CDR3 loop is CASSAPGQGMPEAFF. CDR3 nucleotides: TGTGCCAGCAGTGCCCCGGGACAGGGGATGCCTGAAGCTTTCTTT. V and J are TRBV28 and TRBJ1-1; TRBD1 agrees at 10 bases. V lost 5 bases to trimming and J lost 6 bases; unmatched junction nucleotides: 9. CDR1 is MDHEN, CDR2 SYDVKM, per germline. The CDR3 length is 15 residues.

This clone was recorded once. The chain employs TRBV5-8 and TRBJ1-2, with 8 positions matching TRBD1. There are 15 residues in the CDR3. V was clipped by 4 bases and J by 3 bases; unmatched bases: 8. Germline V lookup: CDR1 SGHTS, CDR2 YDEGEE. The CDR3 DNA sequence: TGTGCCAGCAGCCCCGGACAGGGTCGGTACTATGGCTACACCTTC. This gives the protein CASSPGQGRYYGYTF.

The gene calls are TRBV2 and TRBJ2-7, with TRBD1 as a possible D gene (6 bases). V lost 6 bases to trimming and J lost 1 base, with 10 bases between them. Germline V gives CDR1 SNHLY, CDR2 FYNNEI. This CDR3 region has 13 residues. The CDR3: CASRQGESYEQYF. As DNA, the CDR3 is TGTGCCAGCAGACAGGGAGAATCCTACGAGCAGTACTTC.

The V call is TRBV3-1 (or the pseudogene TRBV3-2), the J call TRBJ1-5; TRBD1 matches 11 bases. The CDR3 loop spans 14 amino acids. From germline, CDR1 is LGHDT and CDR2 YNNKEL (reference sequence). V lost 4 bases and J lost 5; bases outside the gene matches: 1. CDR3 bases: TGTGCCAGCAGCCGGACAGGGGGCGATCAGCCCCAGCATTTT. Encoded protein: CASSRTGGDQPQHF.

The rearrangement joins TRBV18 to TRBJ2-7; TRBD1 might be the D (6 bases). Per the germline V gene, CDR1 is KGHSH and CDR2 is LQKENI. V was cut by 6 bases and J by 9 bases, with 27 bases left in between. The length of the CDR3 is 16 residues. The CDR3, as DNA: TGTGCCAGCTCGCATGACAGGTTGGGCAGGACCCCGGTGCAGTACTTC. It encodes CASSHDRLGRTPVQYF.

The V and J genes are TRBV7-9 and TRBJ1-1; TRBD1 aligns across 7 bases. The CDR3 totals 13 residues. After removal of 6 bases from V and 8 bases from J, the junction contained 9 bases not matched to a gene. Germline values: CDR1 SEHNR, CDR2 FQNEAQ (reference sequence). The CDR3 coding sequence is TGTGCCAGCAGGAAAGGACAGGCGAACGAAGCTTTCTTT. It encodes CASRKGQANEAFF.

The rearrangement joins TRBV11-3 to TRBJ2-1; 10 bases match TRBD2. The CDR3 totals 17 residues. CDR1 is SGHNT, CDR2 YENEEA, per germline. With 4 bases clipped from V and 7 bases from J, the junction kept 13 bases outside the gene matches. The CDR3 spells CASSSDLSSGGPNEQFF. For the CDR3, the DNA is TGTGCCAGCAGCTCGGACTTATCTAGCGGGGGTCCTAATGAGCAGTTCTTC.

V is TRBV18 and J is TRBJ1-1; 7 bases are a match to TRBD1. Germline V gene lookup returns CDR1 KGHSH and CDR2 LQKENI. CDR3 length: 16 residues. V lost 2 bases to trimming and J lost 2 bases; unmatched junction nucleotides: 8. CDR3 loop: CASSPEGAGINTEAFF. CDR3 sequence (DNA): TGTGCCAGCTCACCAGAGGGGGCAGGGATAAACACTGAAGCTTTCTTT.

The V gene is TRBV24-1, the J gene TRBJ2-5; possible D gene TRBD2, 6 bases. The CDR3 runs to 15 residues. CDR1 and CDR2 (germline): KGHDR, SFDVKD. Trimming took off 3 bases at V and 2 bases at J, with 12 bases between the two ends. The CDR3 reads CATSDPGLPQETQYF. The CDR3 coding sequence is TGTGCCACCAGTGATCCGGGACTTCCACAAGAGACCCAGTACTTC.

V usage is TRBV7-3 and J usage is TRBJ2-1, with 8 bases identical to TRBD2. The CDR3 loop spans 15 amino acids. CDR1 and CDR2 (germline): SGHTA, FQGTGA. V was clipped by 4 bases and J by 5 bases; unmatched bases: 7. The CDR3 DNA is TGTGCCAGCAGCTCGGGACTAGTCGCGAACAATGAGCAGTTCTTC. Residues: CASSSGLVANNEQFF.

The chain carries TRBV6-5 and TRBJ2-7; the D gene is possibly TRBD1 (6 bases). Germline assignment: CDR1 MNHEY and CDR2 SVGAGI. The V gene lost 7 bases and the J gene lost 4 bases, with 17 bases spanning the gap. The CDR3 runs to 14 residues. The CDR3 DNA reads as TGTGCCAGCAAGGACAGCGGCCTTTGGTACGAGCAGTACTTC. Its translation: CASKDSGLWYEQYF.

The chain links TRBV6-2 or TRBV6-3 to TRBJ1-2; TRBD1 matches at 7 bases. Germline V gene sequence: CDR1 MNHEY, CDR2 SVGEGT. CDR3 size: 15 residues. The J segment lost 4 bases and the V segment lost 5 bases, leaving 10 bases of the junction unmatched. The CDR3 coding sequence is TGTGCCAGCAGTACGGCCGGGACAGACCTCTATGGCTACACCTTC. As protein: CASSTAGTDLYGYTF.

The chain recombines TRBV9 with TRBJ1-4, with a possible D match to TRBD1 (5 bases). The CDR3 length is 15 residues. In germline, CDR1 is SGDLS, CDR2 YYNGEE. Trimming shortened V by 4 bases and J by 5 bases, and 15 bases separated the two germline ends. CDR3 DNA sequence: TGTGCCAGCAGCCCCCAGGGTTACTCGAATGAAAAACTGTTTTTT. Translation gives CASSPQGYSNEKLFF.

The chain joins TRBV10-3 to TRBJ1-2; possible D gene TRBD1, 6 bases. The V end lost 5 bases, the J end lost 8 bases, and 21 bases lay between the germline ends. The CDR3 length is 15 residues. Germline V CDR1 and CDR2: ENHRY, SYGVKD. CDR3 region: CAISLVREGGKGYTF. CDR3 sequence (DNA): TGTGCCATCAGTTTAGTCAGGGAAGGGGGAAAGGGCTACACCTTC.

This clone was found once. The chain employs TRBV3-1 (or the pseudogene TRBV3-2) and TRBJ2-3; tentative D call: TRBD2 (6 bases). Germline V gene lookup returns CDR1 LGHDT and CDR2 YNNKEL (reference sequence). V dropped 4 bases and J dropped 5 bases, with 16 bases sitting between them. The CDR3 sequence is 15 residues long. CDR3 in DNA: TGTGCCAGCAGCCCTCGTAGCGGTACAGAAGATACGCAGTATTTT. Residues: CASSPRSGTEDTQYF.

The chain has TRBV3-1 (or the pseudogene TRBV3-2) and TRBJ2-6, with D maybe TRBD2 (5 bases). Looked up from germline, CDR1 is LGHDT and CDR2 is YNNKEL (reference sequence). Trimming removed 3 bases from V and 11 bases from J, with 11 bases in between. The CDR3 sequence is 13 residues long. The CDR3 reads CASSHRGPDVLTF. DNA of the CDR3: TGTGCCAGCAGCCACCGAGGGCCTGACGTCCTGACTTTC.

The chain recombines TRBV5-5 with TRBJ1-4; D is perhaps TRBD1 (5 bases). The CDR3 covers 15 residues. V was pared by 0 bases and J by 8 bases, with 14 bases between. Looked up from germline, CDR1 is SGHKS and CDR2 is YYEKEE (reference sequence). The CDR3 loop reads CASSLGGGQREKLFF. Written as DNA, the CDR3 is TGTGCCAGCAGCTTGGGCGGGGGTCAACGGGAAAAACTGTTTTTT.

J is TRBJ2-3 and V is TRBV7-8; possibly TRBD2 for D (5 bases). Germline V gene data show CDR1 as SGHVS and CDR2 as FQNEAQ. This CDR3 has 15 residues. The V end lost 5 bases, the J end lost 2 bases, and 14 bases lay between the germline ends. The DNA for the CDR3 is TGTGCCAGCAGCCGCGACGGGGTTATCACAGATACGCAGTATTTT. Protein: CASSRDGVITDTQYF.

The J gene is TRBJ1-4, the V gene TRBV27, with D possibly being TRBD1 (5 bases). Germline V gene data show CDR1 as MNHEY and CDR2 as SMNVEV (reference sequence). Trimming removed 5 bases at V and 5 bases at J, with 15 bases between. The CDR3 contains 15 residues. In DNA, the CDR3 is TGTGCCAGCAGTCCACAAGTGGGGCCGAATGAAAAACTGTTTTTT. Translated: CASSPQVGPNEKLFF.

J is TRBJ2-1 and V is TRBV6-5, with 7 bases matching TRBD1. Unmatched junction bases numbered 2, after V lost 6 bases and J lost 0 bases. The CDR3 loop spans 14 amino acids. From germline, CDR1 is MNHEY and CDR2 SVGAGI. CDR3 loop: CASSRDSSYNEQFF. CDR3 sequence (DNA): TGTGCCAGCAGCCGGGACAGCTCCTACAATGAGCAGTTCTTC.

The chain carries TRBV18 and TRBJ1-5; 12 bases map to TRBD1. V was pared by 5 bases and J by 7 bases, with 6 bases of the junction left unmatched. The V gene's germline CDR1 is KGHSH and CDR2 LQKENI. The CDR3 contains 15 residues. In nucleotides, the CDR3 is TGTGCCAGCTCATCGGGACAGGGGGCTAAACAGCCCCAGCATTTT. Translated, it gives CASSSGQGAKQPQHF. The full variable domain, its missing parts supplied by reference TRBV18 and TRBJ1-5, is NAGVMQNPRHLVRRRGQEARLRCSPMKGHSHVYWYRQLPEEGLKFMVYLQKENIIDESGMPKERFSAEFPKEGPSILRIQQVVRGDSAAYFCASSSGQGAKQPQHFGDGTRLSIL.

The J gene is TRBJ1-5, the V gene TRBV7-9; a weak D match, TRBD1 (5 bases). V was clipped by 5 bases and J by 7 bases, with 21 bases between them. This CDR3 spans 16 amino acids. Germline CDR1 SEHNR, CDR2 FQNEAQ (reference sequence). The CDR3 reads CASSPSGAGKSQPQHF. DNA for the CDR3: TGTGCCAGCAGCCCTAGCGGGGCAGGGAAGTCACAGCCCCAGCATTTT.

In this sample, this clone turned up a few times. CDR3 protein: CASSKGQGYYEQYF. CDR3 in DNA: TGTGCCAGCAGTAAAGGACAGGGTTACTACGAGCAGTACTTC. The V gene is TRBV5-6, the J gene TRBJ2-7, with 8 bases aligning to TRBD1. This CDR3 comprises 14 residues. Germline loops: CDR1 SGHDT, CDR2 YYEEEE. After removal of 5 bases from V and 3 bases from J, the junction contained 7 bases not matched to a gene. The full variable domain, rest sourced from reference TRBV5-6 and TRBJ2-7, is DAGVTQSPTHLIKTRGQQVTLRCSPKSGHDTVSWYQQALGQGPQFIFQYYEEEERQRGNFPDRFSGHQFPNYSSELNVNALLLGDSALYLCASSKGQGYYEQYFGPGTRLTVT.

CDR3: CASSSGSGYEQYF. The CDR3 DNA reads as TGTGCCAGCAGTAGCGGGAGTGGATACGAGCAGTACTTC. The J gene is TRBJ2-7, the V gene TRBV6-5; 8 bases map to TRBD2. The CDR3 length is 13 residues. The V gene's germline CDR1 is MNHEY and CDR2 SVGAGI. The J segment lost 4 bases and the V segment lost 5 bases, leaving 4 bases of the junction unmatched.

The chain combines TRBV15 with TRBJ2-1, with 7 bases fitting TRBD2. Germline CDR1 LNHNV, CDR2 YYDKDF (reference sequence). V shed 2 bases and J 3 bases; nucleotides not matched to a gene: 7. There are 16 residues in the CDR3. The CDR3: CATSRRSGKNYNEQFF. CDR3 sequence (DNA): TGTGCCACCAGCAGACGAAGCGGGAAGAACTACAATGAGCAGTTCTTC.

The CDR3 spells CASGGQGAQTNEKLFF. The CDR3 region has the DNA TGTGCCAGCGGCGGACAGGGGGCGCAAACTAATGAAAAACTGTTTTTT. J is TRBJ1-4 and V is TRBV5-5; 11 bases match TRBD1. This CDR3 has 16 residues. Germline V gene lookup returns CDR1 SGHKS and CDR2 YYEKEE (reference sequence). After removal of 7 bases from V and 1 base from J, the junction contained 6 bases not matched to a gene.

This clone was observed a few times. This rearrangement joins TRBV4-2 to TRBJ2-1; TRBD2 aligns across 9 bases. The CDR3 loop spans 16 amino acids. Germline V gene lookup returns CDR1 LGHNA and CDR2 YNFKEQ. After removal of 3 bases from V and 5 bases from J, the junction contained 8 bases not matched to a gene. CDR3 in amino acids: CASSQASGNRNNEQFF. CDR3 DNA sequence: TGTGCCAGCAGCCAGGCTAGCGGGAACCGCAACAATGAGCAGTTCTTC.